This T cell receptor (beta chain) was retrieved from a study of blood T cell repertoires in COVID-19. Sequenced by immunoSEQ multiplex PCR; TCRdb stores in-frame clones only, minus some. Among approximately 260,000 clones listed, 85% to 90% were seen once. The CDR3 is 12 amino acids. Germline V CDR1 and CDR2: MNHEY, SVGAGI. V was pared by 6 bases and J by 11 bases, with 16 bases between. The chain joins TRBV6-5 to TRBJ1-1; possibly TRBD1 for D (6 bases). What was sequenced was PBMCs or T cells enriched from blood (not recorded which). The receptor's source is a woman in her sixties or seventies who had recovered from COVID-19. The CDR3: CASREGEKGAFF. The CDR3 DNA reads as TGTGCCAGCAGAGAGGGGGAGAAGGGGGCTTTCTTT.